This T cell receptor (beta chain) appears in the sequencing data of a study of graft-versus-host responses after intestinal transplantation. Study-level background: Grafts were multivisceral, liver-intestinal, or isolated intestinal. Anti-thymocyte globulin induction, then tacrolimus and steroids for about three years, went to all recipients. Study-wide results and caveats: Some patients had graft-donor T cell macrochimerism, and their allografts showed high graft-versus-host to host-versus-graft clonal ratios. The authors found GvH clones in recipient marrow, some appearing first in ileum or blood.

V was shortened by 0 bases and J by 5 bases, with 8 bases between the two germline ends. The CDR3 contains 14 residues. Germline CDR1 reads MGHRA; CDR2 reads YSYEKL. As to this clone: Its antigen is as yet unknown.

Method: immunoSEQ multiplex PCR; TCRdb's copy keeps in-frame clones and lacks some. This table holds over 90,000 clones, 91% found once. This chain joins TRBV4-1 and TRBJ1-5; D is perhaps TRBD1 (5 bases). The sequences come from unstimulated CD4+ T cells sorted from spleen or lymph node cells, collected before transplant. This TCR derives from a human donor who was the organ donor for an intestinal transplant. The DNA of the CDR3 is TGCGCCAGCAGCCAAGAGGGGGGTTATCAGCCCCAGCATTTT. Translation gives CASSQEGGYQPQHF.